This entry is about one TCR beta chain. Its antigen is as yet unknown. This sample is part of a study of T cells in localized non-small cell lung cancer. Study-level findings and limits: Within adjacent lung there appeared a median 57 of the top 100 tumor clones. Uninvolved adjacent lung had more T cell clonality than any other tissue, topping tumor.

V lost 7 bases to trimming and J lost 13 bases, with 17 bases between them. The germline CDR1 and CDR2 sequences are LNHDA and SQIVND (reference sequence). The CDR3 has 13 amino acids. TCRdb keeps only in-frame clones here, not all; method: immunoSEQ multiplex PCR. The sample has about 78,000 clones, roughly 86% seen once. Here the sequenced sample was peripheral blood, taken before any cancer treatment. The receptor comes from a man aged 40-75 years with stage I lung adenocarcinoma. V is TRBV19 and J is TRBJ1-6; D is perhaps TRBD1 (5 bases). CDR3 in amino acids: CASTPVGAGPLHF. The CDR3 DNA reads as TGTGCCAGTACCCCCGTAGGGGCGGGTCCCCTCCACTTT.